The 24 T cell receptor beta chains listed next were all sequenced from one sample in a study of blood T cell repertoires in COVID-19. Method: immunoSEQ multiplex PCR; TCRdb's copy keeps in-frame clones and lacks some. The data show around 300,000 clones, with approximately 88% seen just once and approximately 1.8% held by the top ten. What was sequenced was peripheral blood. The receptors shown here come from a woman in her twenties or thirties with COVID-19, enrolled during active disease.

V and J are TRBV28 and TRBJ1-1; possible D gene TRBD1, 6 bases. Germline CDR1 and CDR2: MDHEN and SYDVKM. The CDR3 contains 15 residues. Trimming stripped 3 bases from V and 5 bases from J, with 16 bases between. CDR3 sequence reads: CASSLVGALRTEAFF. CDR3 bases: TGTGCCAGCAGTTTGGTGGGGGCCCTTCGGACTGAAGCTTTCTTT.

As concerns this clone: One end of the junction fails to match germline, which may point to a read error. The rearrangement links TRBV12-3 or TRBV12-4 to TRBJ2-3, with D uncertain. This CDR3 region has 12 residues. The CDR3: CAGRKTLDTQYF. The CDR3 DNA follows: TGTGCCGGCAGGAAAACTCTGGATACGCAGTATTTT.

This rearrangement joins TRBV5-4 to TRBJ2-2; D ambiguous. This CDR3 is 14 amino acids long. Germline V gene sequence: CDR1 SGHNT, CDR2 YYREEE (reference sequence). V lost 4 bases to trimming and J lost 5 bases, with 12 bases between them. CDR3 residues: CASSPQTGTGELFF. In nucleotides, the CDR3 is TGTGCCAGCAGCCCTCAAACCGGGACCGGGGAGCTGTTTTTT.

CDR3 region: CASSESEGTSGNTIYF. The DNA of the CDR3 is TGCGCCAGCAGTGAGTCGGAAGGGACATCTGGAAACACCATATATTTT. The chain combines TRBV10-1 with TRBJ1-3; D perhaps matches TRBD1 (6 bases). Trimming left V 0 bases short and J 1 base short, with 10 bases between. Germline V CDR1 and CDR2: WNHNN, SYGVQD (reference sequence). The CDR3 runs to 16 residues.

This clone has only one observation. This chain links TRBV5-8 with TRBJ2-4; a possible D gene is TRBD1 (6 bases). V was pared by 7 bases and J by 0 bases, with 17 bases between. The CDR3 is 16 residues long. Germline-derived CDR1 and CDR2 are SGHTS and YDEGEE. As DNA, the CDR3 is TGTGCCAGCGCAACAGGGATTGGTATAGCCAAAAACATTCAGTACTTC. This gives the protein CASATGIGIAKNIQYF.

This chain uses TRBV2 with TRBJ2-5; D is possibly TRBD1 (5 bases). The CDR3 spans 13 residues. Trimming removed 4 bases at V and 4 bases at J, with 10 bases between. Germline values: CDR1 SNHLY, CDR2 FYNNEI. CDR3 sequence: CASSGRRGETQYF. The CDR3 DNA sequence: TGTGCCAGCAGTGGTCGAAGGGGAGAGACCCAGTACTTC.

The J gene is TRBJ1-6, the V gene TRBV11-2, with TRBD1 matching over 7 bases. The CDR3 covers 15 residues. CDR1 and CDR2 (germline): SGHAT, FQNNGV. V gave up 1 base and J gave up 7 bases; unmatched junction bases: 4. The DNA of the CDR3 is TGTGCCAGCAGCTTAGGTGGGACAGTGAATTCACCCCTCCACTTT. Protein sequence: CASSLGGTVNSPLHF.

The V and J genes are TRBV27 and TRBJ2-6; 7 bases match TRBD1. CDR3 length: 17 residues. The germline V gene has CDR1 MNHEY and CDR2 SMNVEV (reference sequence). After removal of 6 bases from V and 2 bases from J, the junction contained 10 bases not matched to a gene. This CDR3 is CASRYDRDSPGANVLTF. CDR3 nucleotide sequence: TGTGCCAGCAGATACGACAGGGACAGTCCTGGGGCCAACGTCCTGACTTTC. The full variable domain, with the rest looked up from reference TRBV27 and TRBJ2-6, is EAQVTQNPRYLITVTGKKLTVTCSQNMNHEYMSWYRQDPGLGLRQIYYSMNVEVTDKGDVPEGYKVSRKEKRNFPLILESPSPNQTSLYFCASRYDRDSPGANVLTFGAGSRLTVL.

The chain employs TRBV9 and TRBJ1-1; D ambiguous. Trimming took off 2 bases at V and 0 bases at J, with 5 bases between the two ends. Germline CDR1 SGDLS, CDR2 YYNGEE. This CDR3 spans 13 amino acids. The CDR3 bases are TGTGCCAGCAGCGTCCTATTGAACACTGAAGCTTTCTTT. This encodes CASSVLLNTEAFF. The variable domain in full, with the rest retrieved from reference TRBV9 and TRBJ1-1, is DSGVTQTPKHLITATGQRVTLRCSPRSGDLSVYWYQQSLDQGLQFLIQYYNGEERAKGNILERFSAQQFPDLHSELNLSSLELGDSALYFCASSVLLNTEAFFGQGTRLTVV.

The chain couples TRBV6-2 or TRBV6-3 to TRBJ1-1; unclear D gene. Trimming pared 1 base from V and 1 base from J, leaving 4 bases between. The CDR3 runs 13 residues. Per germline, CDR1 MNHEY and CDR2 SVGEGT. CDR3: CASSYFGNTEAFF. CDR3 nucleotide sequence: TGTGCCAGCAGTTACTTCGGGAACACTGAAGCTTTCTTT.

The table lists this clone with a count of one. V usage is TRBV6-5 and J usage is TRBJ1-3; D gene uncertain. Germline V gives CDR1 MNHEY, CDR2 SVGAGI. The CDR3 loop spans 15 amino acids. The V and J ends lost 0 bases and 0 bases respectively, with 6 bases between them. This chain's CDR3 is CASSYSPDSGNTIYF. The CDR3 DNA is TGTGCCAGCAGTTACTCTCCAGACTCTGGAAACACCATATATTTT.

The chain uses TRBV15 and TRBJ1-2, with a possible D match to TRBD1 (5 bases). CDR3 length: 16 residues. V lost 3 bases, J lost 8 bases, and 22 bases lay in between. CDR1 LNHNV and CDR2 YYDKDF come from the germline V gene (reference sequence). This CDR3 is CATSREPGGSLRGYTF. The CDR3 DNA reads as TGTGCCACCAGCAGGGAGCCGGGGGGAAGTCTGCGCGGCTACACCTTC. The full variable domain, in which reference TRBV15 and TRBJ1-2 provide the parts outside the CDR3, is DAMVIQNPRYQVTQFGKPVTLSCSQTLNHNVMYWYQQKSSQAPKLLFHYYDKDFNNEADTPDNFQSRRPNTSFCFLDIRSPGLGDTAMYLCATSREPGGSLRGYTFGSGTRLTVV.

This rearrangement joins TRBV7-6 to TRBJ2-3; 13 bases fit TRBD2. Germline V gene data show CDR1 as SGHVS and CDR2 as FNYEAQ. V trimming: 4 bases; J trimming: 2 bases; junction bases outside the gene matches: 3. This CDR3 comprises 16 residues. CDR3 residues: CASSSGLAGATDTQYF. DNA for the CDR3: TGTGCCAGCAGCTCCGGACTAGCGGGGGCCACAGATACGCAGTATTTT.

The chain has TRBV19 and TRBJ1-5; 8 bases are a match to TRBD1. V lost 4 bases to trimming and J lost 4 bases; unmatched junction nucleotides: 3. This CDR3 is built from 14 residues. Germline lookup yields CDR1 LNHDA and CDR2 SQIVND (reference sequence). In nucleotides, the CDR3 is TGTGCCAGTAGTACCAGGGACAGGAATCAGCCCCAGCATTTT. It codes for CASSTRDRNQPQHF.

This chain joins TRBV7-2 and TRBJ2-7; the D gene is possibly TRBD2 (6 bases). The germline gives CDR1 SGHTA, CDR2 FQGNSA. The ends were cut back, 2 bases at V and 6 bases at J, with 8 bases in the middle. The CDR3 extends over 12 amino acids. CDR3 sequence: CASSLSGGEQYV. CDR3 sequence (DNA): TGTGCCAGCAGCTTATCCGGGGGCGAGCAGTACGTC.

The V gene is TRBV7-9, the J gene TRBJ1-4; tentative D call: TRBD1 (5 bases). The length of the CDR3 is 15 residues. Germline-derived CDR1 and CDR2 are SEHNR and FQNEAQ (reference sequence). Trimming removed 1 base at V and 7 bases at J, with 13 bases between. This chain's CDR3 is CASSLGGQGGEKLFF. The CDR3 nucleotides read TGTGCCAGCAGCTTAGGAGGGCAGGGAGGTGAAAAACTGTTTTTT.

V usage is TRBV30 and J usage is TRBJ1-4, with D tentatively TRBD1 (6 bases). Germline values: CDR1 GTSNPN, CDR2 SVGIG (reference sequence). The CDR3 covers 14 residues. Trimming took 2 bases from V and 6 from J, leaving 13 bases between them. CDR3 DNA: TGTGCCTGGAGTAGGACAGTAGTAGATGAAAAACTGTTTTTT. It encodes CAWSRTVVDEKLFF.

This chain links TRBV9 with TRBJ2-3, with TRBD2 matching 11 bases. Germline V gene data show CDR1 as SGDLS and CDR2 as YYNGEE. Trimming at V came to 3 bases and at J to 9 bases, leaving 9 bases not matched to a gene. The CDR3 is 15 amino acids. As DNA, the CDR3 is TGTGCCAGCAGCGCGACAGGGGCTAGCGGGGGGACGCAGTATTTT. Translating gives CASSATGASGGTQYF.

CDR3 protein: CASSQEFDSPGQPQHF. The CDR3 DNA is TGTGCCAGCTCACAGGAGTTTGACAGTCCAGGGCAGCCCCAGCATTTT. The chain is built from TRBV18 and TRBJ1-5; TRBD1 is a possible D gene (5 bases). The CDR3 sequence is 16 residues long. V shed 4 bases and J shed 7 bases, with 20 bases lying between them. Per germline, CDR1 KGHSH and CDR2 LQKENI.

The CDR3 spells CASSFQGNYGYTF. CDR3 coding DNA: TGTGCCAGCAGTTTCCAGGGGAACTATGGCTACACCTTC. The V gene is TRBV7-9, the J gene TRBJ1-2, with TRBD1 as a possible D gene (6 bases). The CDR3 runs 13 residues. V lost 6 bases, J lost 2 bases, and 10 bases lay in between. Per the germline V gene, CDR1 is SEHNR and CDR2 is FQNEAQ (reference sequence). Full variable domain (remainder filled in from reference TRBV7-9 and TRBJ1-2): DTGVSQNPRHKITKRGQNVTFRCDPISEHNRLYWYRQTLGQGPEFLTYFQNEAQLEKSRLLSDRFSAERPKGSFSTLEIQRTEQGDSAMYLCASSFQGNYGYTFGSGTRLTVV.

This clone occurred once. This rearrangement joins TRBV11-2 to TRBJ2-7; no firm D call. Trimming pared 0 bases from V and 5 bases from J, leaving 14 bases between. This CDR3 spans 15 amino acids. The germline V gene has CDR1 SGHAT and CDR2 FQNNGV. CDR3 region: CASSLEGVLFHEQYV. The DNA of the CDR3 is TGTGCCAGCAGCTTAGAGGGCGTCCTCTTCCACGAGCAGTACGTC.

This clone was detected only a few times. The chain employs TRBV18 and TRBJ1-1; 8 bases line up with TRBD1. Losses at the gene ends were 6 bases for V and 2 bases for J; bases not matched to a gene: 2. The CDR3 loop spans 13 amino acids. Germline lookup yields CDR1 KGHSH and CDR2 LQKENI. CDR3 in amino acids: CASSTGGNTEAFF. CDR3 DNA sequence: TGTGCCAGCTCCACAGGGGGTAACACTGAAGCTTTCTTT.

This clone was seen just once. The V and J genes are TRBV19 and TRBJ1-3; D remains ambiguous. This CDR3 contains 18 residues. Germline V gene data show CDR1 as LNHDA and CDR2 as SQIVND (reference sequence). The V and J ends lost 5 bases and 0 bases respectively, with 20 bases between them. The CDR3 DNA follows: TGTGCCAGTAGTCCCGAGAGGGCTTACAGCGTCTCTGGAAACACCATATATTTT. The encoded protein is CASSPERAYSVSGNTIYF. Full variable domain (outside the CDR3, taken from reference TRBV19 and TRBJ1-3): DGGITQSPKYLFRKEGQNVTLSCEQNLNHDAMYWYRQDPGQGLRLIYYSQIVNDFQKGDIAEGYSVSREKKESFPLTVTSAQKNPTAFYLCASSPERAYSVSGNTIYFGEGSWLTVV.

This chain uses TRBV9 with TRBJ2-5; 8 nucleotides align to TRBD2. Germline values: CDR1 SGDLS, CDR2 YYNGEE. V lost 2 bases to trimming and J lost 4 bases; unmatched junction nucleotides: 4. The CDR3 is 14 residues long. The CDR3 DNA reads TGTGCCAGCAGCGTCGGGGGGGCCTTAGAGACCCAGTACTTC. This codes for CASSVGGALETQYF.